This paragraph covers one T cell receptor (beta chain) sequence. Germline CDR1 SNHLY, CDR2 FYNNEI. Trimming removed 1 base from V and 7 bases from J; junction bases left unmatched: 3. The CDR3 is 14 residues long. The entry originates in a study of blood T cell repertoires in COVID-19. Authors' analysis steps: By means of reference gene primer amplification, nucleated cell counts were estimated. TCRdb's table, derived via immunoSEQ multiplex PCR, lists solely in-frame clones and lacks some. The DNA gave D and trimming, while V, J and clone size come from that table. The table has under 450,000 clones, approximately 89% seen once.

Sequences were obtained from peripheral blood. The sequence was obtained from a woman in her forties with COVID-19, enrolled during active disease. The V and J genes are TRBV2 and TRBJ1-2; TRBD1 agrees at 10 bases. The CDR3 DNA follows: TGTGCCAGCAGTGAAGGACAGGGGGCTAGTGGCTACACCTTC. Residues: CASSEGQGASGYTF.